A selection of T cell receptor beta chains follows, all from one sample in a study of T cell repertoires in cytomegalovirus infection. TCRdb ran MiXCR on the reads and lists one entry per CDR3 protein. The sample includes around 490,000 distinct CDR3 sequences, 26% of them seen just once. The sequenced sample consisted of PBMCs. These receptors originate from a human donor in good health (CMV status not recorded). Some clones in this sample may be carry-over from other donors' samples. Both conserved end residues are part of each CDR3. Fields, in order: J gene, clone size, V gene, D gene, CDR3 protein, CDR3 DNA. A D gene is named only where the DNA matches it firmly. The listing skips clone size in some rows; elsewhere it reads once, few, many or a size class.

TRBJ1-5,few,TRBV7-8,-,CASSKSRGYSNQPQHF,TGTGCCAGCAGCAAGAGTAGGGGTTATAGCAATCAGCCCCAGCATTTT
TRBJ2-4,many,TRBV14,-,CASSQGPGPARNIQYF,TGTGCCAGCAGCCAAGGTCCGGGACCCGCTAGAAACATTCAGTACTTC
TRBJ1-1,-,TRBV6-2/TRBV6-3,-,CASSYLRAGTEAFF,TGTGCCAGCAGTTACCTCAGGGCGGGGACTGAAGCTTTCTTT
TRBJ2-5,-,TRBV15,-,CATSGGGRLETQYF,TGTGCCACCAGCGGGGGCGGGAGACTGGAGACCCAGTACTTC
TRBJ2-1,many,TRBV7-2,TRBD2,CASSPGTSGRASGEQFF,TGTGCCAGCAGCCCCGGGACTAGCGGGAGGGCTTCCGGTGAGCAGTTCTTC
TRBJ1-3,many,TRBV6-5,-,CASSYSTGRKNSGNTIYF,TGTGCCAGCAGTTACTCAACGGGACGGAAAAACTCTGGAAACACCATATATTTT
TRBJ2-1,few,TRBV19,TRBD1,CASSTGTGTYNEQFF,TGTGCCAGTAGCACCGGGACAGGTACCTACAATGAGCAGTTCTTC
TRBJ2-3,-,TRBV24-1,-,CATSGTDTQYF,TGTGCCACCAGTGGGACAGATACGCAGTATTTT
TRBJ2-3,many,TRBV18,TRBD2,CASSPFRTSGSTDTQYF,TGTGCCAGCTCACCATTCCGGACTAGCGGGAGCACAGATACGCAGTATTTT
TRBJ1-1,many,TRBV7-8,-,CASSLGTVTEAFF,TGTGCCAGCAGCTTAGGAACAGTCACTGAAGCTTTCTTT
TRBJ2-1,-,TRBV4-1,-,CASSHQHEQFF,TGCGCCAGCAGCCATCAGCATGAGCAGTTCTTC
TRBJ2-7,-,TRBV7-9,-,CASRSTYEQYF,TGTGCCAGCAGGTCGACCTACGAGCAGTACTTC
TRBJ1-1,-,TRBV5-6,-,CASSLPTATGYITEAFF,TGTGCCAGCAGCCTACCGACTGCCACAGGGTATATCACTGAAGCTTTCTTT
TRBJ1-4,few,TRBV25-1,-,CASSESDVNNEKLFF,TGTGCCAGCAGTGAGTCGGACGTAAATAATGAAAAACTGTTTTTT
TRBJ2-1,-,TRBV7-2,-,CASSQGTSNNEQFF,TGTGCCAGCAGCCAAGGGACCTCGAACAATGAGCAGTTCTTC
TRBJ2-6,few,TRBV4-3,-,CASSQDFGQSGANVLTF,TGCGCCAGCAGCCAAGATTTTGGGCAGAGTGGGGCCAACGTCCTGACTTTC
TRBJ1-6,few,TRBV29-1,-,CSVGLGGVGSYNSPLHF,TGCAGCGTTGGGTTGGGGGGTGTGGGCTCCTATAATTCACCCCTCCACTTT
TRBJ2-7,once,TRBV4-2,-,CASSQDSIQGGDEQYF,TGTGCCAGCAGCCAAGATAGCATACAGGGAGGCGACGAGCAGTACTTC
TRBJ2-1,few,TRBV5-1,-,CASSYGTEQFF,TGCGCCAGCAGCTATGGGACAGAGCAGTTCTTC
TRBJ1-2,-,TRBV7-9,-,CASSFGQPLEMFTF,TGTGCCAGCAGCTTCGGACAACCCTTAGAAATGTTCACCTTC
TRBJ2-1,-,TRBV7-2,-,CASSSQGSNHEQFF,TGTGCCAGCAGCTCCCAGGGTTCTAACCATGAGCAGTTCTTC
TRBJ2-1,-,TRBV7-9,-,CASTPQGLQFF,TGTGCCAGCACCCCTCAGGGGCTCCAGTTCTTC
TRBJ1-1,-,TRBV6-6,-,CASSWDEQGTEAFF,TGTGCCAGCAGCTGGGACGAACAGGGCACTGAAGCTTTCTTT
TRBJ1-5,few,TRBV12-5,-,CASASPGDIDQPQHF,TGTGCTAGTGCCTCCCCCGGGGACATCGATCAGCCCCAGCATTTT
TRBJ2-5,many,TRBV18,-,CASSPDQETQYF,TGTGCCAGCAGCCCGGACCAAGAGACCCAGTACTTC
TRBJ2-2,-,TRBV19,TRBD2,CASSIQGLALTGELFF,TGTGCCAGTAGCATCCAGGGACTAGCACTTACCGGGGAGCTGTTTTTT
TRBJ2-5,-,TRBV6-1,TRBD1,CASSDRAETQYF,TGTGCCAGCAGCGACAGGGCAGAGACCCAGTACTTC
TRBJ2-7,few,TRBV5-4,-,CASSRNSGATTRQYF,TGTGCCAGCAGCCGTAATAGCGGAGCTACCACGAGGCAGTACTTC
TRBJ2-2,once,TRBV5-1,TRBD2,CASSLASGLAGPEGLFF,TGCGCCAGCAGCTTGGCCTCAGGACTAGCGGGACCCGAGGGGCTGTTTTTT
TRBJ2-5,-,TRBV6-1,TRBD2,CASSQPRLAGGEGGTQYF,TGTGCCAGCAGTCAACCCAGACTAGCGGGAGGGGAGGGGGGGACCCAGTACTTC
TRBJ1-2,-,TRBV7-2,-,CASSLDGGGTNYGYTF,TGTGCCAGCAGCTTAGATGGGGGGGGTACTAACTATGGCTACACCTTC
TRBJ1-2,few,TRBV20-1,TRBD1,CSAWTPGQGVEDGYTF,TGCAGTGCTTGGACTCCGGGACAGGGAGTTGAGGATGGCTACACCTTC
TRBJ1-4,-,TRBV28,-,CASSGEASTNEKLFF,TGTGCCAGCAGCGGCGAGGCGTCAACTAATGAAAAACTGTTTTTT
TRBJ2-3,few,TRBV6-1,-,CASSATGTPRDTQYF,TGTGCCAGCAGTGCCACCGGGACTCCCCGGGATACGCAGTATTTT
TRBJ2-3,few,TRBV18,-,CASSPPIYTDTQYF,TGTGCCAGCTCACCACCGATTTACACAGATACGCAGTATTTT
TRBJ1-1,few,TRBV7-9,-,CASSLGTAEAFF,TGTGCCAGCAGCTTAGGGACAGCTGAAGCTTTCTTT
TRBJ2-3,many,TRBV7-2,-,CASSLVGGPTDTQYF,TGTGCCAGCAGCTTAGTCGGGGGCCCAACCGATACGCAGTATTTT
TRBJ1-2,few,TRBV20-1,-,CSTGGDTSAEYYGYTF,TGCAGTACGGGTGGGGACACCTCCGCCGAGTACTATGGCTACACCTTC
TRBJ1-2,-,TRBV18,-,CASSPSGDPNYGYTF,TGTGCCAGCTCACCCTCGGGGGACCCCAACTATGGCTACACCTTC
TRBJ2-1,-,TRBV4-1,-,CASSQDRLGQRGEQFF,TGCGCCAGCAGCCAAGATCGCCTGGGACAACGAGGTGAGCAGTTCTTC
TRBJ2-1,-,TRBV6-5,TRBD2,CASTPGLAGVSNEQFF,TGTGCCAGCACCCCTGGACTAGCGGGAGTCTCCAATGAGCAGTTCTTC
TRBJ2-1,few,TRBV19,-,CASSMGGLLIDEQFF,TGTGCCAGTAGTATGGGGGGACTCCTCATCGATGAGCAGTTCTTC
TRBJ2-3,few,TRBV7-8,-,CASRRDTQYF,TGTGCCAGCAGGAGAGATACGCAGTATTTT
TRBJ1-1,many,TRBV7-8,-,CASSPTPSFGTEAFF,TGTGCCAGCAGCCCCACTCCTTCGTTTGGCACTGAAGCTTTCTTT
TRBJ2-2,once,TRBV7-6,-,CASAKWTGELFF,TGTGCCAGCGCTAAGTGGACCGGGGAGCTGTTTTTT
TRBJ2-4,many,TRBV4-1,TRBD2,CASSQETAGGIQYF,TGCGCCAGCAGCCAAGAGACAGCGGGAGGCATTCAGTACTTC
TRBJ2-1,-,TRBV7-7,TRBD2,CASSLGTSGLLGNEQFF,TGTGCCAGCAGCTTAGGGACTAGCGGCCTCCTGGGCAATGAGCAGTTCTTC
TRBJ2-4,many,TRBV25-1,-,CASNSNAKNIQYF,TGTGCCAGCAACTCAAACGCCAAAAACATTCAGTACTTC
TRBJ2-3,-,TRBV20-1,-,CSAHREGGTDTQYF,TGCAGTGCGCATAGAGAGGGGGGCACAGATACGCAGTATTTT
TRBJ2-3,few,TRBV6-2/TRBV6-3,TRBD2,CATVAGKNTDTQYF,TGTGCCACTGTAGCGGGTAAAAACACAGATACGCAGTATTTT
TRBJ2-3,few,TRBV11-3,TRBD2,CASSFRTRGFSTDTQYF,TGTGCCAGCAGCTTTCGGACTAGAGGGTTTAGCACAGATACGCAGTATTTT
TRBJ2-5,-,TRBV7-6,TRBD2,CASSANSGRALGAETQYF,TGTGCCAGCAGCGCTAATAGCGGGAGGGCCCTAGGAGCCGAGACCCAGTACTTC
TRBJ2-7,many,TRBV7-2,-,CASSHRGRSSYEQYF,TGTGCCAGCAGCCATCGGGGGAGGAGCTCCTACGAGCAGTACTTC
TRBJ2-5,-,TRBV10-2,TRBD1,CASRGAQGEKGQETQYF,TGCGCCAGCAGGGGAGCCCAGGGGGAGAAGGGGCAAGAGACCCAGTACTTC